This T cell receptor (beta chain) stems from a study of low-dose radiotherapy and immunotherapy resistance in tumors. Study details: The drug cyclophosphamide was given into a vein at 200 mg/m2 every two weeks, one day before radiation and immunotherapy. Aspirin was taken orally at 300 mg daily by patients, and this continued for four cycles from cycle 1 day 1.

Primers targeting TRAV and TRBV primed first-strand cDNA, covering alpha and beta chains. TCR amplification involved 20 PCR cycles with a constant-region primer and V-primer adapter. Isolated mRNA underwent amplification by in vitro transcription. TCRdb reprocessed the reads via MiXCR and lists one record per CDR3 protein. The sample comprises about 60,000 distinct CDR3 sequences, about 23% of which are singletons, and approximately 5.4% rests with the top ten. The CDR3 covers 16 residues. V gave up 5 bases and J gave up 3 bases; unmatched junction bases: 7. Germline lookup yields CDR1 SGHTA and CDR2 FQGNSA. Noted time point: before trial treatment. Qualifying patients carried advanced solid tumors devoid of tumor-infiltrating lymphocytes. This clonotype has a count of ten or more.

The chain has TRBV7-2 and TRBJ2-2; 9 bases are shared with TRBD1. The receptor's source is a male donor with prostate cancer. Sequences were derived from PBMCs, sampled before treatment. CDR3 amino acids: CASSPRTGVDTGELFF. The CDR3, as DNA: TGTGCCAGCAGCCCCCGGACAGGGGTGGACACCGGGGAGCTGTTTTTT.